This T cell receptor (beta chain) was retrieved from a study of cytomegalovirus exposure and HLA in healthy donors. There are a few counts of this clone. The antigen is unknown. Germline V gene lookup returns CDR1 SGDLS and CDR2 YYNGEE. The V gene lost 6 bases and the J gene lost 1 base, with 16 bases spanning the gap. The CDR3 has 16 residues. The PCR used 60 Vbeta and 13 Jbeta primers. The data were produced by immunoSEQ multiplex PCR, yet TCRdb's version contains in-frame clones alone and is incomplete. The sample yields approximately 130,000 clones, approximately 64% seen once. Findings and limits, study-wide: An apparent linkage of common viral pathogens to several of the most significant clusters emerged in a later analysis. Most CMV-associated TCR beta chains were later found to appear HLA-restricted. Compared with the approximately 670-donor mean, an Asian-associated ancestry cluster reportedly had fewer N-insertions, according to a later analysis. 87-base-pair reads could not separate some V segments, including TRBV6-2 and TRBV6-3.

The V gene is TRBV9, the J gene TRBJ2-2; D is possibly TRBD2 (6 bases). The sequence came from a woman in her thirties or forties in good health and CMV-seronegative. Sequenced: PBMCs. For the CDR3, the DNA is TGTGCCAGCACTCGGAGGGGTACGGGGAACACCGGGGAGCTGTTTTTT. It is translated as CASTRRGTGNTGELFF.